The 7 T cell receptor beta chains reported below all come from one sample, sequenced in a study of blood T cells in healthy people across ages. A second PCR of roughly 7 to 11 cycles used a sample-barcoded 5' primer and a J-beta primer mix. TCRdb used MiXCR to reprocess the 5' RACE reads, holding one entry per CDR3 protein. The sample lists 550,000 to 750,000 distinct CDR3 sequences, more than 20% seen once, with more than 3% in the top ten. Sequencing input: blood. The receptors here all came from a man in his 70s in good health.

This chain joins TRBV2 and TRBJ2-5; TRBD1 matches 7 bases. V lost 8 bases to trimming and J lost 11 bases; unmatched junction nucleotides: 17. Germline V gene data show CDR1 as SNHLY and CDR2 as FYNNEI. This CDR3 comprises 14 residues. Here the CDR3 reads CASGRHDQGVEQYF. CDR3 bases: TGTGCCAGCGGACGTCACGATCAGGGGGTTGAGCAGTACTTC.

This clonotype was seen at least ten times. The rearrangement links TRBV2 to TRBJ2-6, with D hard to call. The germline CDR1 and CDR2 sequences are SNHLY and FYNNEI. This CDR3 has 16 residues. The germline V and J ends were trimmed by 2 bases and 0 bases, with 8 bases remaining between them. For the CDR3, the DNA is TGTGCCAGCAGTGAATCGCGCCACTCTGGGGCCAACGTCCTGACTTTC. It is translated as CASSESRHSGANVLTF.

The chain uses TRBV7-9 and TRBJ2-7, with 15 nucleotides matching TRBD2. With V trimmed by 4 bases and J by 0 bases, 4 bases remained unmatched. The CDR3 extends over 17 amino acids. Germline values: CDR1 SEHNR, CDR2 FQNEAQ (reference sequence). In DNA, the CDR3 is TGTGCCAGCAGCTACGGACTAGCGGGAGGGACCTCCTACGAGCAGTACTTC. As protein: CASSYGLAGGTSYEQYF. Together with reference TRBV7-9 and TRBJ2-7, the CDR3 gives the full variable domain: DTGVSQNPRHKITKRGQNVTFRCDPISEHNRLYWYRQTLGQGPEFLTYFQNEAQLEKSRLLSDRFSAERPKGSFSTLEIQRTEQGDSAMYLCASSYGLAGGTSYEQYFGPGTRLTVT.

This clonotype was counted only a few times. V is TRBV29-1 and J is TRBJ2-1; 7 bases are a match to TRBD1. The CDR3 spans 11 residues. V dropped 8 bases and J dropped 5; count of bases not matched to a gene: 3. Germline assignment: CDR1 SQVTM and CDR2 ANQGSEA. CDR3 sequence: CSLGQNNEQFF. CDR3 nucleotides: TGCAGCTTGGGACAGAACAATGAGCAGTTCTTC.

This clonotype was seen only a few times. V is TRBV20-1 and J is TRBJ1-5; D ambiguous. Germline assignment: CDR1 DFQATT and CDR2 SNEGSKA (reference sequence). V lost 2 bases and J lost 1, with 12 bases in between. The CDR3 is 15 residues long. The CDR3 here is CSARKVEGSNQPQHF. The CDR3 nucleotides read TGCAGTGCTAGAAAGGTAGAGGGAAGCAATCAGCCCCAGCATTTT.

Note on this clonotype: Compared with germline, one end of the junction differs, possibly owing to a read error. The chain combines TRBV13 with TRBJ1-2; D gene unclear. The CDR3 totals 13 residues. In germline, CDR1 is PRHDT, CDR2 FYEKMQ (reference sequence). The CDR3 DNA sequence: TGTACCAGCAGCTTAGAGAGTCGGGTTGGCTACACCTTC. Its translation is CTSSLESRVGYTF.

This chain links TRBV24-1 with TRBJ2-2; D is uncertain. Germline V gives CDR1 KGHDR, CDR2 SFDVKD. The length of the CDR3 is 13 residues. V was clipped by 7 bases and J by 0 bases, with 5 bases between them. The CDR3 loop is CATRSPNTGELFF. Written as DNA, the CDR3 is TGTGCCACCAGGTCCCCGAACACCGGGGAGCTGTTTTTT.